The 16 T cell receptor beta chains in this list originate from one sample, sequenced in a study of siplizumab effects on memory and regulatory T cells. Generated by immunoSEQ multiplex PCR, the TCRdb table keeps only in-frame clones and is missing some. The sample holds fewer than 110,000 clones; 92% are singletons and the top ten take around 12%. The sample was non-Treg CD4+ T cells sorted from blood. Receptors were obtained from a human donor in good health.

The genes are TRBV6-1 and TRBJ1-5, with a weak D call TRBD1 (6 bases). CDR3 length equals 13 residues. V was pared by 8 bases and J by 6 bases, with 14 bases between. Germline CDR1 MNHNS, CDR2 SASEGT. Written as DNA, the CDR3 is TGTGCCAGCGGAGTGGGGGGCCGTCAGCCCCAGCATTTT. As protein: CASGVGGRQPQHF.

This clone is a singleton in its sample. The chain has TRBV5-1 and TRBJ1-1; possibly TRBD1 for D (5 bases). V was shortened by 3 bases and J by 1 base, with 22 bases between the two germline ends. There are 18 residues in the CDR3. The germline gives CDR1 SGHRS, CDR2 YFSETQ. For the CDR3, the DNA is TGCGCCAGCAGCTCGAACCCAAAACCGGGACGGTGGAACACTGAAGCTTTCTTT. This translates into CASSSNPKPGRWNTEAFF.

The chain links TRBV6-5 to TRBJ2-3, with unresolved D. Deletions cut 0 bases from V and 4 bases from J, with 8 bases between. The length of the CDR3 is 14 residues. Germline CDR1 and CDR2: MNHEY and SVGAGI. CDR3 protein: CASSYSRAADTQYF. The DNA of the CDR3 is TGTGCCAGCAGTTACTCAAGGGCCGCAGATACGCAGTATTTT.

V usage is TRBV11-2 and J usage is TRBJ2-5; no clear D gene. CDR1 and CDR2 from the germline V gene are SGHAT and FQNNGV. This CDR3 region has 14 residues. Deletions cut 5 bases from V and 6 bases from J, with 16 bases between. The CDR3 DNA reads as TGTGCCAGCAGCCGAAATTCAGGAAGGCAGACCCAGTACTTC. Translation: CASSRNSGRQTQYF.

This sequence joins TRBV18 and TRBJ2-3; 13 positions agree with TRBD2. Looked up from germline, CDR1 is KGHSH and CDR2 is LQKENI. V was clipped by 2 bases and J by 6 bases; unmatched bases: 11. CDR3 length: 18 amino acids. The CDR3 coding sequence is TGTGCCAGCTCACCAACATATACTAGCGGGAGGGCCAGGGATACGCAGTATTTT. It is translated as CASSPTYTSGRARDTQYF.

This chain connects TRBV27 to TRBJ2-1; D assignment may be TRBD1 or TRBD2 (6 bases each). The CDR3 spans 16 residues. From germline, CDR1 is MNHEY and CDR2 SMNVEV (reference sequence). Trimming removed 1 base from V and 5 bases from J, with 15 bases in between. Written as DNA, the CDR3 is TGTGCCAGCAGTTTATTCGGGGGCGTCTTAAACAATGAGCAGTTCTTC. Residues: CASSLFGGVLNNEQFF.

This clone was counted a single time. This sequence joins TRBV20-1 and TRBJ2-1; maybe TRBD2 (6 bases). The CDR3 has 11 residues. The V end was cut by 0 bases, the J end by 15 bases, with 12 bases between. CDR1 is DFQATT and CDR2 is SNEGSKA in the germline V gene (reference sequence). CDR3 nucleotide sequence: TGCAGTGCTAGAGACATGGGACTTTGGTTCTTC. Amino acids: CSARDMGLWFF.

This chain connects TRBV19 to TRBJ1-5; perhaps TRBD1 as D (6 bases). The CDR3 has 14 amino acids. Germline loops: CDR1 LNHDA, CDR2 SQIVND (reference sequence). Between the trimmed V and J ends, which lost 6 bases and 6 bases, there was a span of 15 bases. The chain's CDR3 is CASSATGYGQPQHF. The CDR3, as DNA: TGTGCCAGTAGCGCGACAGGTTATGGTCAGCCCCAGCATTTT.

The gene calls are TRBV29-1 and TRBJ1-1, with no clear D. The CDR3 is 13 amino acids. Per the germline V gene, CDR1 is SQVTM and CDR2 is ANQGSEA. The V end was cut by 4 bases, the J end by 2 bases, with 11 bases between. CDR3 protein: CSVVAGANTEAFF. The CDR3 coding sequence is TGCAGCGTTGTGGCAGGCGCTAACACTGAAGCTTTCTTT.

The rearrangement links TRBV19 to TRBJ2-7; 8 bases fit TRBD1. This CDR3 contains 14 residues. V gave up 3 bases and J gave up 4 bases; unmatched junction bases: 5. The germline V gene encodes CDR1 LNHDA and CDR2 SQIVND (reference sequence). In nucleotides, the CDR3 is TGTGCCAGTAGTATCGGAGACAGGGGATACGAGCAGTACTTC. Translated: CASSIGDRGYEQYF.

The chain couples TRBV30 to TRBJ2-7; the D is unclear. CDR1 is GTSNPN, CDR2 SVGIG, per germline (reference sequence). V shed 1 base and J shed 5 bases, with 6 bases lying between them. This CDR3 region has 11 residues. CDR3 sequence reads: CAWSGFDEQYF. CDR3 in DNA: TGTGCCTGGAGTGGATTTGACGAGCAGTACTTC.

V usage is TRBV9 and J usage is TRBJ1-5; 8 bases agree with TRBD1. J gave up 6 bases and V 0 bases, and 5 bases lay outside the gene matches. CDR1 and CDR2 from the germline V gene are SGDLS and YYNGEE. This CDR3 comprises 15 residues. In DNA, the CDR3 is TGTGCCAGCAGCGTAGGGACAGGGCGATTTCAGCCCCAGCATTTT. Amino acid sequence: CASSVGTGRFQPQHF.

The V call is TRBV13, the J call TRBJ2-2; weak D call: TRBD2 (6 bases). In germline, CDR1 is PRHDT, CDR2 FYEKMQ (reference sequence). V was shortened by 4 bases and J by 5 bases, with 11 bases between the two germline ends. The CDR3 runs 14 residues. DNA for the CDR3: TGTGCCAGCAGCTACCGAGGAGGGACCGGGGAGCTGTTTTTT. Its protein is CASSYRGGTGELFF.

The J gene is TRBJ2-7, the V gene TRBV18; 9 bases are a match to TRBD1. Trimming removed 1 base from V and 5 bases from J; junction bases left unmatched: 6. The CDR3 has 15 residues. Germline-derived CDR1 and CDR2 are KGHSH and LQKENI. The CDR3, as DNA: TGTGCCAGCTCACCACTGGGACAGGGTATACACGAGCAGTACTTC. Translating it yields CASSPLGQGIHEQYF.

The rearrangement links TRBV10-1 to TRBJ1-4, with 7 bases fitting TRBD1. The CDR3 sequence is 13 residues long. The V gene's germline CDR1 is WNHNN and CDR2 SYGVQD (reference sequence). V dropped 7 bases and J dropped 8; count of bases not matched to a gene: 7. For the CDR3, the DNA is TGCGCCAGCAACGACAGGGTTGGGGAAAAACTGTTTTTT. Translating gives CASNDRVGEKLFF.

The rearrangement joins TRBV4-1 to TRBJ1-1; no firm D call. This CDR3 region has 16 residues. V was clipped by 3 bases and J by 5 bases, with 19 bases between them. CDR1 and CDR2 (germline): MGHRA, YSYEKL. The CDR3 region has the DNA TGCGCCAGCAGCCAGAAACCGGGAGCACTGGGGACTGAAGCTTTCTTT. This encodes CASSQKPGALGTEAFF.